These 28 T cell receptor beta chains came from one sample sequenced in a study of CD8 T cells in Susac syndrome. Random hexamers were used to reverse transcribe the RNA input (about 0.5 to 1 ug). MiXCR, run by TCRdb on the immunoSEQ multiplex PCR reads, gives a single entry per CDR3 protein. The table lists just over 300,000 distinct CDR3 sequences, about 92% of them singletons. The sequencing sample was made of CD4+ T cells from PBMCs. These receptors were taken from a human donor with multiple sclerosis.

This chain joins TRBV20-1 and TRBJ1-2; D ambiguous. This CDR3 contains 16 residues. Germline values: CDR1 DFQATT, CDR2 SNEGSKA (reference sequence). Trimming pared 0 bases from V and 4 bases from J, leaving 18 bases between. CDR3 bases: TGCAGTGCTAGAGATATTACGGGAAAGATACGCTATGGCTACACCTTC. It encodes CSARDITGKIRYGYTF.

This chain uses TRBV23-1 with TRBJ2-7, with TRBD1 identical over 9 bases. TRBV23-1 is labeled an ORF, and its function is uncertain. The CDR3 is 16 amino acids. The ends lost 7 bases at V and 3 bases at J; junction bases unmatched: 13. CDR3 protein: CASTRRGWDRDYEQYF. CDR3 nucleotides: TGCGCCAGCACCAGAAGAGGTTGGGACAGGGACTACGAGCAGTACTTC.

This clonotype has a single count. The rearrangement links TRBV30 to TRBJ1-2, with a tentative D call TRBD1 (6 bases). CDR1 and CDR2 (germline): GTSNPN, SVGIG (reference sequence). This CDR3 region has 13 residues. The germline V and J ends were trimmed by 3 bases and 4 bases, with 12 bases remaining between them. The CDR3 bases are TGTGCCTGGAGAAACAGGGCTCCCTATGGCTACACCTTC. It encodes CAWRNRAPYGYTF. Based on the CDR3 plus reference TRBV30 and TRBJ1-2, the full variable domain is SQTIHQWPATLVQPVGSPLSLECTVEGTSNPNLYWYRQAAGRGLQLLFYSVGIGQISSEVPQNLSASRPQDRQFILSSKKLLLSDSGFYLCAWRNRAPYGYTFGSGTRLTVV.

The chain has TRBV7-2 and TRBJ1-6, with D perhaps matching TRBD1 (6 bases). The CDR3 runs to 17 residues. The germline V gene has CDR1 SGHTA and CDR2 FQGNSA. Trimming cost V 8 bases and J 0 bases, with 17 bases left between them. The CDR3: CASGHGDIRSYNSPLHF. In nucleotides, the CDR3 is TGTGCCAGCGGCCACGGGGACATCCGCTCCTATAATTCACCCCTCCACTTT.

This chain joins TRBV29-1 and TRBJ2-1; 9 bases map to TRBD2. This CDR3 has 16 amino acids. Germline V CDR1 and CDR2: SQVTM, ANQGSEA. V lost 6 bases, J lost 7 bases, and 16 bases stayed unmatched. The CDR3 spells CSVVLASGTPGNEQFF. DNA for the CDR3: TGCAGCGTGGTATTGGCTAGCGGGACCCCCGGGAATGAGCAGTTCTTC.

The chain has TRBV5-4 and TRBJ2-2; 9 positions match TRBD2. V lost 4 bases to trimming and J lost 6 bases; unmatched junction nucleotides: 7. Germline CDR1 SGHNT, CDR2 YYREEE (reference sequence). The CDR3 spans 15 residues. The CDR3: CASSPGTSPSGELFF. The CDR3 nucleotides are TGTGCCAGCAGCCCCGGGACTAGCCCCTCCGGGGAGCTGTTTTTT.

The chain uses TRBV3-1 and TRBJ1-2; D gene uncertain. V gave up 0 bases and J gave up 7 bases, with 12 bases separating them. This CDR3 is 14 amino acids long. Germline V gene lookup returns CDR1 LGHDT and CDR2 YNNKEL (reference sequence). Here the CDR3 DNA reads TGTGCCAGCAGCCAAGATCTCGGGGTCAGTGGCTACACCTTC. Translating gives CASSQDLGVSGYTF. The full variable domain, in which reference TRBV3-1 and TRBJ1-2 provide the parts outside the CDR3, is DTAVSQTPKYLVTQMGNDKSIKCEQNLGHDTMYWYKQDSKKFLKIMFSYNNKELIINETVPNRFSPKSPDKAHLNLHINSLELGDSAVYFCASSQDLGVSGYTFGSGTRLTVV.

This sequence joins TRBV18 and TRBJ2-1, with 10 nucleotides matching TRBD1. Germline CDR1 is KGHSH and CDR2 is LQKENI. The CDR3 extends over 15 amino acids. Trimming took 6 bases from V and 3 from J; bases not matched to a gene: 5. In DNA form, the CDR3 reads TGTGCCAGCTCCCTCAGGACAGGGGGCTACAATGAGCAGTTCTTC. As protein: CASSLRTGGYNEQFF.

The chain links TRBV2 to TRBJ2-4; D perhaps matches TRBD1 (5 bases). V was cut by 2 bases and J by 1 base, with 9 bases left in between. The length of the CDR3 is 15 residues. CDR1 is SNHLY and CDR2 is FYNNEI in the germline V gene. CDR3 DNA sequence: TGTGCCAGCAGTGAACGATCAGGGGCCAAAAACATTCAGTACTTC. Amino acids: CASSERSGAKNIQYF.

The chain joins TRBV29-1 to TRBJ2-1; possibly TRBD2 for D (5 bases). CDR3 length: 12 residues. Germline loops: CDR1 SQVTM, CDR2 ANQGSEA. The V gene lost 3 bases and the J gene lost 3 bases, with 6 bases spanning the gap. CDR3 nucleotide sequence: TGCAGCGTTGAGGGAGACTACAATGAGCAGTTCTTC. This gives the protein CSVEGDYNEQFF.

This clonotype was counted a single time. The chain recombines TRBV12-3 or TRBV12-4 with TRBJ2-2; 10 nucleotides agree with TRBD2. The V gene end was trimmed by 5 bases and the J gene end by 4 bases; junction bases not matched to a gene: 7. The CDR3 extends over 16 amino acids. CDR3 residues: CASSQLAGGTTGELFF. CDR3 bases: TGTGCCAGCAGTCAATTAGCGGGGGGTACCACCGGGGAGCTGTTTTTT.

The genes are TRBV29-1 and TRBJ1-1; TRBD1 aligns across 7 bases. With 6 bases clipped from V and 1 base from J, the junction kept 5 bases outside the gene matches. Per germline, CDR1 SQVTM and CDR2 ANQGSEA. This CDR3 is built from 13 residues. As DNA, the CDR3 is TGCAGCGTAGCCCGACAGGGGAACACTGAAGCTTTCTTT. This translates into CSVARQGNTEAFF.

The V call is TRBV6-2 or TRBV6-3, the J call TRBJ2-3; 7 nucleotides match TRBD2. The trim removed 7 bases at V and 1 base at J, leaving 8 bases unmatched. The CDR3 has 15 residues. From germline, CDR1 is MNHEY and CDR2 SVGEGT. The CDR3: CASTRGGSGTDTQYF. The CDR3 DNA reads TGTGCCAGCACCCGAGGCGGGAGTGGCACAGATACGCAGTATTTT.

The V and J genes are TRBV7-9 and TRBJ2-5, with D perhaps matching TRBD1 or TRBD2 (6 bases each). Germline lookup yields CDR1 SEHNR and CDR2 FQNEAQ (reference sequence). The CDR3 sequence is 16 residues long. Trimming took 11 bases from V and 1 from J, leaving 23 bases between them. Written as DNA, the CDR3 is TGTGCCCTGGGGGGCAGGGGATTCGGGGTCCAAGAGACCCAGTACTTC. Protein sequence: CALGGRGFGVQETQYF.

The V gene is TRBV7-2, the J gene TRBJ1-3, with D hard to call. This CDR3 contains 16 residues. Trimming removed 2 bases at V and 0 bases at J, with 11 bases between. Per the germline V gene, CDR1 is SGHTA and CDR2 is FQGNSA. DNA of the CDR3: TGTGCCAGCAGCTTACGTTGGGTCTCCTCTGGAAACACCATATATTTT. Protein sequence: CASSLRWVSSGNTIYF.

The chain combines TRBV6-5 with TRBJ2-7; perhaps TRBD2 as D (6 bases). This CDR3 is 13 amino acids long. V lost 8 bases and J 5 bases, leaving 16 bases between the germline ends. Germline CDR1 MNHEY, CDR2 SVGAGI. In nucleotides, the CDR3 is TGTGCCAGCGGTGTTCGGGAGCGCGACGAGCAGTACTTC. Translated, it gives CASGVRERDEQYF.

In its sample, this clonotype was seen a few times. This chain uses TRBV30 with TRBJ2-1; 10 bases are shared with TRBD2. This CDR3 has 14 amino acids. V shed 0 bases and J 10 bases; nucleotides not matched to a gene: 6. CDR1 and CDR2 from the germline V gene are GTSNPN and SVGIG (reference sequence). The CDR3 bases are TGTGCCTGGAGTGTAATGCTAGCGGGAGCGGAGCAGTTCTTC. Translating gives CAWSVMLAGAEQFF. The complete variable domain, with remaining parts taken from reference TRBV30 and TRBJ2-1, reads SQTIHQWPATLVQPVGSPLSLECTVEGTSNPNLYWYRQAAGRGLQLLFYSVGIGQISSEVPQNLSASRPQDRQFILSSKKLLLSDSGFYLCAWSVMLAGAEQFFGPGTRLTVL.

The chain recombines TRBV15 with TRBJ1-6; 7 bases agree with TRBD1. The trim removed 3 bases at V and 9 bases at J, leaving 20 bases unmatched. CDR3 length: 19 residues. Germline lookup yields CDR1 LNHNV and CDR2 YYDKDF (reference sequence). The CDR3 is CATSSTGVGNSDVSSPLHF. CDR3 DNA sequence: TGTGCCACCAGCAGTACAGGGGTGGGCAATTCAGATGTTAGTTCACCCCTCCACTTT.

The rearrangement joins TRBV5-1 to TRBJ1-3, with 7 bases aligning to TRBD1. Germline assignment: CDR1 SGHRS and CDR2 YFSETQ. The CDR3 contains 16 residues. Trimming at V came to 6 bases and at J to 0 bases, leaving 9 bases not matched to a gene. The CDR3 spells CASTRQGPDSGNTIYF. In DNA form, the CDR3 reads TGCGCCAGCACCCGACAGGGCCCCGACTCTGGAAACACCATATATTTT.

V gene TRBV7-3 combines with J gene TRBJ1-1, with TRBD1 identical over 7 bases. Losses at the gene ends were 6 bases for V and 1 base for J; bases not matched to a gene: 5. Germline V gene lookup returns CDR1 SGHTA and CDR2 FQGTGA. The CDR3 totals 14 residues. The chain's CDR3 is CASRQGPSNTEAFF. The DNA for the CDR3 is TGTGCCAGCAGACAGGGGCCTTCGAACACTGAAGCTTTCTTT.

The chain has TRBV28 and TRBJ2-7, with a possible D match to TRBD2 (5 bases). Trimming cost V 5 bases and J 6 bases, with 17 bases left between them. The CDR3 consists of 14 residues. Germline V lookup: CDR1 MDHEN, CDR2 SYDVKM. In DNA form, the CDR3 reads TGTGCCAGCAGTGAGGGAAGTAGGACCCGCGAGCAGTACTTC. Its translation is CASSEGSRTREQYF. Full variable domain (rest looked up from reference TRBV28 and TRBJ2-7): DVKVTQSSRYLVKRTGEKVFLECVQDMDHENMFWYRQDPGLGLRLIYFSYDVKMKEKGDIPEGYSVSREKKERFSLILESASTNQTSMYLCASSEGSRTREQYFGPGTRLTVT.

The rearrangement links TRBV30 to TRBJ1-1; D ambiguous. V dropped 5 bases and J dropped 10 bases, with 8 bases sitting between them. This CDR3 region has 9 residues. Germline loops: CDR1 GTSNPN, CDR2 SVGIG (reference sequence). The CDR3 here is CAWGPAAFF. The CDR3 DNA follows: TGTGCCTGGGGGCCGGCAGCTTTCTTT. Complete variable domain (other parts from reference TRBV30 and TRBJ1-1): SQTIHQWPATLVQPVGSPLSLECTVEGTSNPNLYWYRQAAGRGLQLLFYSVGIGQISSEVPQNLSASRPQDRQFILSSKKLLLSDSGFYLCAWGPAAFFGQGTRLTVV.

The V call is TRBV20-1, the J call TRBJ2-3, with a possible D match to TRBD2 (5 bases). Germline CDR1 and CDR2: DFQATT and SNEGSKA (reference sequence). The CDR3 is 14 residues long. The V gene lost 3 bases and the J gene lost 3 bases, with 13 bases spanning the gap. CDR3 amino acids: CSASQDWRTDTQYF. The CDR3 DNA is TGCAGTGCTAGCCAGGACTGGCGGACAGATACGCAGTATTTT.

The chain has TRBV7-6 and TRBJ1-1; weak D call: TRBD1 (5 bases). The CDR3 extends over 17 amino acids. CDR1 SGHVS and CDR2 FNYEAQ come from the germline V gene. Deletions cut 1 base from V and 3 bases from J, with 18 bases between. CDR3 region: CASSLGVGGPGDTEAFF. CDR3 nucleotide sequence: TGTGCCAGCAGCTTAGGGGTGGGGGGTCCGGGGGACACTGAAGCTTTCTTT.

The chain employs TRBV6-5 and TRBJ2-7; the D is unclear. The ends were cut back, 11 bases at V and 3 bases at J, with 23 bases in the middle. CDR3 length: 15 residues. Germline-derived CDR1 and CDR2 are MNHEY and SVGAGI. The CDR3: CAASQGRARHYEQYF. The CDR3 DNA reads as TGTGCCGCCTCCCAAGGTAGGGCCAGACACTACGAGCAGTACTTC.

V and J are TRBV7-2 and TRBJ2-3; D gene uncertain. Trimming took off 5 bases at V and 4 bases at J, with 13 bases between the two ends. The CDR3 runs to 14 residues. Per the germline V gene, CDR1 is SGHTA and CDR2 is FQGNSA. The CDR3 here is CASSPPPWADTQYF. CDR3 coding DNA: TGTGCCAGCAGCCCCCCCCCTTGGGCAGATACGCAGTATTTT.

This chain connects TRBV2 to TRBJ2-2; the D is unclear. CDR1 and CDR2 (germline): SNHLY, FYNNEI. The CDR3 is 14 residues long. V was pared by 3 bases and J by 1 base, with 6 bases between. The CDR3 protein is CASSEVKNTGELFF. The CDR3 nucleotides read TGTGCCAGCAGTGAGGTCAAGAACACCGGGGAGCTGTTTTTT.

The chain employs TRBV28 and TRBJ1-2; D gene unclear. Germline CDR1 is MDHEN and CDR2 is SYDVKM. The CDR3 spans 15 residues. V was cut by 5 bases and J by 3 bases, with 16 bases left in between. CDR3 coding DNA: TGTGCCAGCAGTCCCCTCTCGGGGAACGACTATGGCTACACCTTC. It encodes CASSPLSGNDYGYTF.